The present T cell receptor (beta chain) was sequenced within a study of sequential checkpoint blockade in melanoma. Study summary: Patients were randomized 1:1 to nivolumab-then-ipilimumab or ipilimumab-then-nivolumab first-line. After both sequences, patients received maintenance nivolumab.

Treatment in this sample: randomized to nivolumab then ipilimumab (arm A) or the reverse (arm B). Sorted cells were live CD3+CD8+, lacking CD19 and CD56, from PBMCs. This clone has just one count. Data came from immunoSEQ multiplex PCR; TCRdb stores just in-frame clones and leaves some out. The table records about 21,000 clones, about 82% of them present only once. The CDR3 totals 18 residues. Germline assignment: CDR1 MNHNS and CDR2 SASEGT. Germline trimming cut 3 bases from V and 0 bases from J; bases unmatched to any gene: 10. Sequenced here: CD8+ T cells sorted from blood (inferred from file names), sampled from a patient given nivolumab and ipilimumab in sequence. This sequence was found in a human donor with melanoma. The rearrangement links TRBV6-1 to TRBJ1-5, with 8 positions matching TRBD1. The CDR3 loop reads CASSDVGQVDNSNQPQHF. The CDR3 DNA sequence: TGTGCCAGCAGTGATGTGGGACAGGTCGATAATAGCAATCAGCCCCAGCATTTT.